Sequencing of this TCR beta chain was carried out in a study of OX40 agonist ivuxolimab in advanced cancers. As to this clone: The antigen remains undetermined.

The table came from immunoSEQ multiplex PCR; TCRdb's copy has only in-frame clones and leaves some out. Among 95,000 to 150,000 clones listed, 92% were seen once. Study-level points and caveats: At 0.1 to 3.0 mg/kg, CD4+ and CD8+ blood T cells expanded clonally by week 6.

Trimming stripped 0 bases from V and 1 base from J, with 7 bases between. Germline values: CDR1 SGHTS, CDR2 YDEGEE. This CDR3 spans 14 amino acids. Sequences were derived from CD4+ or CD8+ T cells sorted from blood, sampled in a trial of the OX40 agonist ivuxolimab. This TCR was sampled from an adult with an advanced solid tumor such as melanoma, head and neck, liver or kidney cancer. The chain has TRBV5-8 and TRBJ1-1; no firm D call. The CDR3 DNA sequence: TGTGCCAGCAGCTTGGTACAGAGGAACACTGAAGCTTTCTTT. Translated: CASSLVQRNTEAFF. Full variable domain (missing parts from reference TRBV5-8 and TRBJ1-1): EAGVTQSPTHLIKTRGQQATLRCSPISGHTSVYWYQQALGLGLQFLLWYDEGEERNRGNFPPRFSGRQFPNYSSELNVNALELEDSALYLCASSLVQRNTEAFFGQGTRLTVV.